Sequencing of this TCR beta chain was carried out in a study of control samples from healthy donors and cancer patients. The germline CDR1 and CDR2 sequences are SEHNR and FQNEAQ (reference sequence). V lost 1 base and J lost 5; bases outside the gene matches: 6. CDR3 length: 15 residues. The data were produced by immunoSEQ multiplex PCR, yet TCRdb's version contains in-frame clones alone and is incomplete. The sample includes 150,000 to 200,000 clones, 85% to 90% of them seen just once. The rearrangement uses TRBV7-9 and TRBJ2-3; TRBD1 aligns across 7 bases. The TCR sequence derives from a man aged 18 to 30 in good health. Sequencing used blood. The CDR3 DNA reads as TGTGCCAGCAGCTTAGGAGACAGGGCAGGAGATACGCAGTATTTT. Amino acid sequence: CASSLGDRAGDTQYF.